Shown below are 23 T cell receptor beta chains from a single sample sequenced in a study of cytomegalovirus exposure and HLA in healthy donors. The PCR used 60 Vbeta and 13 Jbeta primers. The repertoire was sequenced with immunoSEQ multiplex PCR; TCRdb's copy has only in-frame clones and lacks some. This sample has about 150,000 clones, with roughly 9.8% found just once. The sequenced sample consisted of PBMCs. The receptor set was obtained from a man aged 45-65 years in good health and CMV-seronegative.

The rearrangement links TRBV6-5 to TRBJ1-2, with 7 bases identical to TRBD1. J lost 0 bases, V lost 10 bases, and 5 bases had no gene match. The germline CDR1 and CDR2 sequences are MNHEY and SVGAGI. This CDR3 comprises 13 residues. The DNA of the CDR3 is TGTGCCACCTCGACAGGGCCTAACTATGGCTACACCTTC. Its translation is CATSTGPNYGYTF.

In nucleotides, the CDR3 is TGTGCCAGCGGAACGACAGGGGTCCAAGAGACCCAGTACTTC. Translated: CASGTTGVQETQYF. The V gene is TRBV9, the J gene TRBJ2-5, with TRBD1 matching over 8 bases. This CDR3 has 14 amino acids. The germline CDR1 and CDR2 sequences are SGDLS and YYNGEE. With V trimmed by 7 bases and J by 1 base, 6 bases remained unmatched.

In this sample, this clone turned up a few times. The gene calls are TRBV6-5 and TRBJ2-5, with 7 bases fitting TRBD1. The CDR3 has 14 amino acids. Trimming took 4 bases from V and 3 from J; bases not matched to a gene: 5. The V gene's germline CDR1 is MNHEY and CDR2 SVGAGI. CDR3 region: CASSSSTGKETQYF. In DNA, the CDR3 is TGTGCCAGCAGTTCCTCGACAGGGAAAGAGACCCAGTACTTC.

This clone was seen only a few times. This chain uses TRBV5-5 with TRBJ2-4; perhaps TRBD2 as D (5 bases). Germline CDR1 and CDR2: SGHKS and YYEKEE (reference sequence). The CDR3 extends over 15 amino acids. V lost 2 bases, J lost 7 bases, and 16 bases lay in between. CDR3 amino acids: CASSFQRSSQNIQYF. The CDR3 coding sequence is TGTGCCAGCAGCTTTCAGCGGAGCAGTCAGAACATTCAGTACTTC.

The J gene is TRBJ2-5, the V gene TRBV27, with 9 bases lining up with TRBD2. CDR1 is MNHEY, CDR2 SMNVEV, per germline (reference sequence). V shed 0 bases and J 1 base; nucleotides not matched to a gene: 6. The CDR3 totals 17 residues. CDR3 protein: CASSLSFVLAGQETQYF. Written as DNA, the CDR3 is TGTGCCAGCAGTTTATCGTTCGTACTAGCGGGCCAAGAGACCCAGTACTTC.

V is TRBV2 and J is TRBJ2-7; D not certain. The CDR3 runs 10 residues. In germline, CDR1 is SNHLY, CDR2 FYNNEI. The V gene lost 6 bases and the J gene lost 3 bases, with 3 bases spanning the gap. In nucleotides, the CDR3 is TGTGCCAGCAGCAACTACGAGCAGTACTTC. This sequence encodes CASSNYEQYF. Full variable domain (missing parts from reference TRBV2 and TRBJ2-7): EPEVTQTPSHQVTQMGQEVILRCVPISNHLYFYWYRQILGQKVEFLVSFYNNEISEKSEIFDDQFSVERPDGSNFTLKIRSTKLEDSAMYFCASSNYEQYFGPGTRLTVT.

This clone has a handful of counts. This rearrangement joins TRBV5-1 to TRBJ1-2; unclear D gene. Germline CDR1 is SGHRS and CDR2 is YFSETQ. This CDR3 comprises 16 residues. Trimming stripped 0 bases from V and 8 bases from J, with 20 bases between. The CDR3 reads CASSLDVGRPEHGYTF. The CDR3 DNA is TGCGCCAGCAGCTTGGATGTTGGCAGGCCGGAACACGGCTACACCTTC. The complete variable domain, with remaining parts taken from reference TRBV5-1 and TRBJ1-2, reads KAGVTQTPRYLIKTRGQQVTLSCSPISGHRSVSWYQQTPGQGLQFLFEYFSETQRNKGNFPGRFSGRQFSNSRSEMNVSTLELGDSALYLCASSLDVGRPEHGYTFGSGTRLTVV.

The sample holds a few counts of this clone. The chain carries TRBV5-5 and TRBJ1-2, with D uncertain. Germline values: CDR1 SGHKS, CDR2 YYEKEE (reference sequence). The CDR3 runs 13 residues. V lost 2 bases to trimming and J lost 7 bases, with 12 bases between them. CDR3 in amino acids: CASSFGDGGGYTF. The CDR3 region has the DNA TGTGCCAGCAGCTTCGGAGATGGAGGTGGCTACACCTTC.

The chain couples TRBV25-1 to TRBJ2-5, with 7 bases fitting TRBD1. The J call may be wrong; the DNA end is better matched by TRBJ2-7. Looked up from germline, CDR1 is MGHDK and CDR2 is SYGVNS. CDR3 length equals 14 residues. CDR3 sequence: CASSEGQPYYEQYF. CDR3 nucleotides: TGTGCCAGCAGTGAGGGACAGCCTTACTACGAGCAGTACTTC.

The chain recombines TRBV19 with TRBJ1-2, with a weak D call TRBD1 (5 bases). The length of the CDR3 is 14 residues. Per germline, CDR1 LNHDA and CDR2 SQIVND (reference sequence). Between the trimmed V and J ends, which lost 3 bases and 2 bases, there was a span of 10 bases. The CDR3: CASSMGRANYGYTF. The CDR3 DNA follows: TGTGCCAGTAGTATGGGCAGGGCGAACTATGGCTACACCTTC.

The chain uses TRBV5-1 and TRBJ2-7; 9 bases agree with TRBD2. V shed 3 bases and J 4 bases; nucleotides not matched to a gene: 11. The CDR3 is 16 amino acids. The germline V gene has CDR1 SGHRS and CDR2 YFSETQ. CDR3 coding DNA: TGCGCCAGCAGCTGGGACCTAGCGGGGTCATCTTACGAGCAGTACTTC. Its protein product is CASSWDLAGSSYEQYF.

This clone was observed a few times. The CDR3 DNA follows: TGTGCCACCCGCACAGGGCCCCGGCGCTACACCTTC. This codes for CATRTGPRRYTF. The chain couples TRBV15 to TRBJ1-2; TRBD1 might be the D (6 bases). The CDR3 extends over 12 amino acids. From germline, CDR1 is LNHNV and CDR2 YYDKDF (reference sequence). The V gene lost 8 bases and the J gene lost 9 bases, with 16 bases spanning the gap.

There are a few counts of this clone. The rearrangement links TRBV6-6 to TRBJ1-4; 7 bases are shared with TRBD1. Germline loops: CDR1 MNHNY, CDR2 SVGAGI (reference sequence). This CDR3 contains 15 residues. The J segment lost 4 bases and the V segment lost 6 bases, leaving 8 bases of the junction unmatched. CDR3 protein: CASRTGTVDNEKLFF. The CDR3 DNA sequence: TGTGCCAGCAGGACAGGGACGGTTGATAATGAAAAACTGTTTTTT.

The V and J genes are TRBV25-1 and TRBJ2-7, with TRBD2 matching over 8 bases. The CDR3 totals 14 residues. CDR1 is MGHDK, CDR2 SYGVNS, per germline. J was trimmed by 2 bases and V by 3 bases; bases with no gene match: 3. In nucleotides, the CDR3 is TGTGCCAGCAGTGATGATAGCGGGGCCTACGAGCAGTACTTC. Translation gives CASSDDSGAYEQYF.

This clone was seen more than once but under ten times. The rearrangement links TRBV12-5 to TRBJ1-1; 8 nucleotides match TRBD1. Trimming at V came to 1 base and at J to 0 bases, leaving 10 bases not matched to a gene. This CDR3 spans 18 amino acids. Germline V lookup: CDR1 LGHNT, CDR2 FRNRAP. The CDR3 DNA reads TGTGCTAGTGGTTTGGGGACAGGGCTGACGCTGATGAACACTGAAGCTTTCTTT. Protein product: CASGLGTGLTLMNTEAFF.

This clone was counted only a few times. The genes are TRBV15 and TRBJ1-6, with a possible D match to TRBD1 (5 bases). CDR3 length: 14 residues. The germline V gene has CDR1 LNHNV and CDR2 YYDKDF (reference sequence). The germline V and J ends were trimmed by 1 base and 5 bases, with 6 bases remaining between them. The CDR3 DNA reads TGTGCCACCAGCAGAGGACAGAATAATTCACCCCTCCACTTT. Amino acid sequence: CATSRGQNNSPLHF.

The CDR3 DNA reads TGTGCCAGCAGCCAGGGACTAGCGGGGGGGGTCTACAATGAGCAGTTCTTC. The encoded protein is CASSQGLAGGVYNEQFF. The gene calls are TRBV7-3 and TRBJ2-1; 16 nucleotides match TRBD2. After removal of 5 bases from V and 3 bases from J, the junction contained 4 bases not matched to a gene. The CDR3 totals 17 residues. Germline CDR1 and CDR2: SGHTA and FQGTGA.

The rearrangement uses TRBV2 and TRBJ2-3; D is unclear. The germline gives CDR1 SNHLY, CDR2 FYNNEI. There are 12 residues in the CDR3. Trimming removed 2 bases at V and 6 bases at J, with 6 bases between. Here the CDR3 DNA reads TGTGCCAGCAGTGAACTCCGGGATACGCAGTATTTT. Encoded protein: CASSELRDTQYF.

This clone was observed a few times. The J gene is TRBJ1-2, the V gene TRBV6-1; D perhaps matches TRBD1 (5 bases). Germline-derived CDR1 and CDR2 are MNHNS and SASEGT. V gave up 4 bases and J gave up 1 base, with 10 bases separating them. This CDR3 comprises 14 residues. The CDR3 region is CASSGGEGNYGYTF. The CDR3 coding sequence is TGTGCCAGCAGTGGGGGGGAGGGTAACTATGGCTACACCTTC.

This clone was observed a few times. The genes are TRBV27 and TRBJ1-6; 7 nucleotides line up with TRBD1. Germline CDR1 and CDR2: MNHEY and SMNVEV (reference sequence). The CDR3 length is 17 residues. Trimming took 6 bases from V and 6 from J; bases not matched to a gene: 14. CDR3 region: CASSSPIRQGINSPLHF. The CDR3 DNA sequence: TGTGCCAGCAGCTCACCTATAAGACAGGGAATTAATTCACCCCTCCACTTT.

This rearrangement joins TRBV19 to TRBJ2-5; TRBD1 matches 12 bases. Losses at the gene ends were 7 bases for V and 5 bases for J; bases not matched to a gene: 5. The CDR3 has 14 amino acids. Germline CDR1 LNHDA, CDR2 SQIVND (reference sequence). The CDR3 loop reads CASTKGQGAETQYF. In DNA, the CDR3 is TGTGCCAGTACCAAGGGACAGGGGGCTGAGACCCAGTACTTC.

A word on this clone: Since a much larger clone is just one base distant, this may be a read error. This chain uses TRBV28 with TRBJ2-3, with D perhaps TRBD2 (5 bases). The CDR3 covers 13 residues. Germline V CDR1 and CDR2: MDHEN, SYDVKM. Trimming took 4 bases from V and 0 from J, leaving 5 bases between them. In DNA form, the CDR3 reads TGTGCCAGCAGTTGGACTAGCACAGATACGCAGTATTTT. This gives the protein CASSWTSTDTQYF.

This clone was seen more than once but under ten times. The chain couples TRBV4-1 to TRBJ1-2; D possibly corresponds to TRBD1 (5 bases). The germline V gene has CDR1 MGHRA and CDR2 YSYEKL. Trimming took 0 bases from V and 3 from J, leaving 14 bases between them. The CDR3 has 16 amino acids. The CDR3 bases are TGCGCCAGCAGCCAAGATGGGGCCCCGGGGGACTATGGCTACACCTTC. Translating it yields CASSQDGAPGDYGYTF.